Below are 5 T cell receptor beta chains sequenced from a single sample in a study of patients and donors after allogeneic stem cell transplantation. Using its own MiXCR run on the RT-PCR reads, TCRdb lists one record per CDR3 protein. In the table there are about 960,000 distinct CDR3 sequences, 18% of which are singletons. The specimen was blood, either unsorted or a sorted T cell fraction (not recorded which). The receptor set was obtained from a human donor who was either an allogeneic HSCT recipient or a stem cell or donor lymphocyte infusion donor (not recorded which). It is not recorded whose cells these are; they may come from a transplant donor.

This clonotype was picked up many times. This rearrangement joins TRBV29-1 to TRBJ2-7, with 8 bases that match TRBD2. Germline V lookup: CDR1 SQVTM, CDR2 ANQGSEA. Losses at the gene ends were 2 bases for V and 4 bases for J; bases not matched to a gene: 10. The CDR3 length is 15 residues. The CDR3 is CSVEFGGRSPYEQYF. DNA of the CDR3: TGCAGCGTTGAATTCGGCGGGAGGTCACCTTACGAGCAGTACTTC.

This clonotype turned up a few times. This chain links TRBV15 with TRBJ2-7; D is undetermined. The V end was cut by 5 bases, the J end by 2 bases, with 10 bases between. Germline loops: CDR1 LNHNV, CDR2 YYDKDF (reference sequence). The CDR3 totals 13 residues. In nucleotides, the CDR3 is TGTGCCACCAGCCAGCCTAAGACCTACGAGCAGTACTTC. Translated, it gives CATSQPKTYEQYF.

A few counts support this clonotype. The chain joins TRBV28 to TRBJ2-2, with TRBD2 matching over 12 bases. From germline, CDR1 is MDHEN and CDR2 SYDVKM. V trimming: 6 bases; J trimming: 3 bases; junction bases outside the gene matches: 5. CDR3 size: 16 residues. The CDR3 region is CASSDTSGRYTGELFF. DNA for the CDR3: TGTGCCAGCAGCGATACTAGCGGGAGGTACACCGGGGAGCTGTTTTTT.

This clonotype was counted between two and nine times. The chain uses TRBV6-5 and TRBJ2-2; D is ambiguous. This CDR3 spans 16 amino acids. Germline assignment: CDR1 MNHEY and CDR2 SVGAGI. V lost 2 bases, J lost 2 bases, and 12 bases lay in between. The CDR3 reads CASSYGYHGNTGELFF. The CDR3 region has the DNA TGTGCCAGCAGTTACGGGTATCACGGAAACACCGGGGAGCTGTTTTTT.

This clonotype has just a few counts. V usage is TRBV4-2 and J usage is TRBJ2-7; D is undetermined. Germline CDR1 LGHNA, CDR2 YNFKEQ. V was clipped by 0 bases and J by 0 bases, with 12 bases between them. CDR3 length: 16 amino acids. The CDR3 reads CASSQEAGPFSYEQYF. Here the CDR3 DNA reads TGTGCCAGCAGCCAAGAGGCCGGACCCTTCTCCTACGAGCAGTACTTC.